This T cell receptor (beta chain) emerged from a study of cytomegalovirus exposure and HLA in healthy donors. Across the study: Among over 350 genotyped donors, around 80% fell in the Caucasian-associated ancestry cluster. Study-level points and caveats: The authors judged a highly shared variant cluster likely a sequencing artifact. Some V segments, TRBV6-2 and TRBV6-3 among them, were indistinguishable and were therefore excluded.

Use of 60 Vbeta and 13 Jbeta primers characterized the PCR. In the original workflow: In a later analysis, of some 80 million unique beta chains, roughly 9.9 million appeared in at least two donors. The data were produced by immunoSEQ multiplex PCR, yet TCRdb's version contains in-frame clones alone and is incomplete. V and J calls plus clone size are reproduced from that table; the DNA served to infer D and trimming. The sample lists about 120,000 clones, over 75% occurring once. There are a few counts of this clone. The antigen is undetermined. Per the germline V gene, CDR1 is MGHRA and CDR2 is YSYEKL. V was pared by 2 bases and J by 1 base, with 6 bases between. The CDR3 covers 13 residues.

The rearrangement joins TRBV4-1 to TRBJ2-7; no reliable D call. The origin of this receptor is a middle-aged man in good health and CMV-seropositive. The sample was PBMCs. The CDR3 sequence: CASSQFSSYEQYF. CDR3 nucleotide sequence: TGCGCCAGCAGCCAATTTTCGTCCTACGAGCAGTACTTC.